Listed below are T cell receptor beta chains from one sample, sequenced in a study of shared clonotypes between healthy human individuals. Sequenced by immunoSEQ multiplex PCR; TCRdb stores in-frame clones only, minus some. The sample lists a few hundred thousand clones, around nine tenths occurring once. The sequencing sample was made of memory CD8+ T cells sorted from blood. The receptor set was obtained from a man younger than 35 in good health. CDR3s leave out the opening cysteine and the closing phenylalanine or tryptophan. The size of a clone is reported for some rows only, either as once, few or many, or as a class for expanded clones.

j_gene,len,v_gene,abundance,CDR3aa
TRBJ1-1,11,TRBV25-1,NA,ASRDRWNTEAF
TRBJ2-3,12,TRBV4-1,NA,ASSDSARTDTQY
TRBJ2-5,13,TRBV7-9,NA,ASSPPRLARETQY
TRBJ2-1,12,TRBV10-2,few,ASRTGLAGNEQF
TRBJ1-1,12,TRBV6-5,NA,ASSLREYRTEAF
TRBJ1-5,12,TRBV27,NA,ASSPTVPPTRQH
TRBJ1-6,12,TRBV13,once,ASSLGISNSPLH
TRBJ2-1,14,TRBV7-6,NA,ASSPSVGSSYNEQF
TRBJ2-7,13,TRBV18,NA,ASSPASQGGGEQY
TRBJ2-4,14,TRBV11-2,NA,ASSALAGLAKNIQY
TRBJ1-4,11,TRBV5-1,NA,ASSLEKAEKLF
TRBJ2-7,13,TRBV4-3,NA,ASSQVISGTYEQY
TRBJ2-4,12,TRBV27,once,ASSLLGSSNIQY
TRBJ1-5,12,TRBV2,few,ASSADKKVQPQH
TRBJ2-7,12,TRBV10-3,NA,AISELAGDYEQY
TRBJ2-3,14,TRBV9,NA,ASSVELAGVTDTQY
TRBJ2-7,12,TRBV2,once,ASSEGGTSYEQY
TRBJ1-4,12,TRBV19,NA,ASSSGWGNEKLF
TRBJ1-1,9,TRBV28,NA,ASSSSGKAF
TRBJ2-7,12,TRBV27,NA,ASSSGQGMYEQY
TRBJ1-1,14,TRBV5-1,NA,ASSLLGGALNTEAF
TRBJ1-1,15,TRBV5-1,NA,ASSLAPFDGSGTEAF
TRBJ1-3,14,TRBV7-8,once,ASSLGGPVSGNTIY
TRBJ1-2,11,TRBV7-6,NA,ASSLGRDYGYT
TRBJ2-7,16,TRBV27,few,ASSPASGPLGKIDEQY
TRBJ2-7,13,TRBV18,NA,ASSPGQGGSYEQY